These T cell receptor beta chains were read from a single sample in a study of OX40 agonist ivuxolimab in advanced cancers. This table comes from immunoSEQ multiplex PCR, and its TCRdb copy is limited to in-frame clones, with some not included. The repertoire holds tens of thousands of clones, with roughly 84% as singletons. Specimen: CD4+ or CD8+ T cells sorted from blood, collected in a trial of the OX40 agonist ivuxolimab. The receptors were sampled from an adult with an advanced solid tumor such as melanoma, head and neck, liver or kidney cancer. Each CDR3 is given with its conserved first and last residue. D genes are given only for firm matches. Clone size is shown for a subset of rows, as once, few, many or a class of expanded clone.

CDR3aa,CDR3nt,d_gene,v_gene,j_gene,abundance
CASSPFGEALNYGYTF,TGTGCCAGCAGCCCGTTTGGAGAGGCCCTGAACTATGGCTACACCTTC,NA,TRBV7-9,TRBJ1-2,NA
CASSMGDRYTEAFF,TGTGCCAGCAGTATGGGGGACAGGTACACTGAAGCTTTCTTT,TRBD1,TRBV28,TRBJ1-1,NA
CASSRSTAAYGYTF,TGTGCCAGCAGCCGCTCGACAGCCGCCTATGGCTACACCTTC,NA,TRBV7-9,TRBJ1-2,NA
CASSAGGAGNQPQHF,TGTGCCAGCAGTGCAGGGGGCGCGGGGAATCAGCCCCAGCATTTT,TRBD1,TRBV6-5,TRBJ1-5,NA
CASSLEGAIGNSLNF,TGTGCCAGCAGCTTAGAGGGGGCAATTGGAAATTCGCTTAACTTC,TRBD1,TRBV7-2,TRBJ1-2,NA
CASRPSGGLNTEAFF,TGTGCCAGCAGACCTTCGGGGGGCTTGAACACTGAAGCTTTCTTT,NA,TRBV6-6,TRBJ1-1,once
CASSIIRGTGLYEQYF,TGTGCCAGTAGTATCATACGAGGGACAGGCCTCTACGAGCAGTACTTC,TRBD1,TRBV19,TRBJ2-7,NA
CASSLRPRGPQHF,TGTGCCAGCAGCTTACGACCCCGAGGGCCCCAGCATTTT,NA,TRBV7-2,TRBJ1-5,NA
CASSLTAWIANYGYTF,TGTGCCAGCAGTCTGACAGCCTGGATAGCTAACTATGGCTACACCTTC,NA,TRBV28,TRBJ1-2,NA
CASLLEGSHQPQHF,TGTGCCAGCCTACTGGAGGGGAGTCATCAGCCCCAGCATTTT,NA,TRBV6-6,TRBJ1-5,once
CASSIDLGRDGFMDEQFF,TGTGCCAGTAGTATAGATCTGGGAAGGGATGGGTTTATGGATGAGCAGTTCTTC,NA,TRBV19,TRBJ2-1,NA
CASSLAVANYEQYF,TGTGCCAGCAGCTTGGCAGTAGCTAACTACGAGCAGTACTTC,NA,TRBV7-2,TRBJ2-7,NA
CASSVSAGGHTDTQYF,TGTGCCAGCAGCGTATCAGCGGGGGGCCACACAGATACGCAGTATTTT,TRBD2,TRBV9,TRBJ2-3,NA
CASSLTDEKLFF,TGTGCCAGCAGCCTTACAGACGAAAAACTGTTTTTT,NA,TRBV5-6,TRBJ1-4,NA
CASIQGLGETNEKLFF,TGTGCCAGCATTCAGGGGTTGGGGGAAACTAATGAAAAACTGTTTTTT,NA,TRBV28,TRBJ1-4,NA
CASGQGRVVNTEAFF,TGTGCCAGCGGACAGGGGAGGGTTGTGAACACTGAAGCTTTCTTT,TRBD1,TRBV7-2,TRBJ1-1,NA
CASSQGGRVRWTNTEAFF,TGCGCCAGCAGCCAAGGCGGACGGGTTCGTTGGACGAACACTGAAGCTTTCTTT,NA,TRBV4-3,TRBJ1-1,few